This T cell receptor (beta chain) originates from a study of OX40 agonist ivuxolimab in advanced cancers. Looking at the study overall: The costimulatory receptor OX40 (CD134) was targeted by ivuxolimab, a fully human IgG2 agonistic monoclonal antibody. The paper describes the monotherapy dose-escalation part (N of about 52 patients) of the phase I trial of ivuxolimab. The point of sequencing TCRbeta in the periphery was to test whether ivuxolimab changed TCR sequence diversity and drove clonal T-cell expansion. Among the 52 dose-escalation patients, some 20 had hepatocellular carcinoma, around 15 melanoma, 9 renal cell carcinoma and 9 head and neck cancer. Prior anti-PD-1, anti-PD-L1 or anti-CTLA-4 therapy was permitted, and checkpoint inhibitors had been received by under 50% of dose-escalation patients. In the dose-escalation cohort, 82.7% of patients were male, and the mean age was about 55 years, with a range of roughly 23 to 85. Three dose-escalation patients achieved partial responses, one with hepatocellular carcinoma and two with cutaneous melanoma. Intravenous ivuxolimab was administered to patients every 2 weeks at six dose levels: 0.01, 0.1, 0.3, 1.5, 3 and 10 mg/kg. Results and caveats for the whole study, not just this receptor: In partial responders in the 0.1-3.0 mg/kg groups, normalized peripheral clonal expansion was found to be among the lowest, especially among CD8+ T cells. The antigen specificity of the peripheral T cells that underwent clonal expansion was not determined. Clonal expansion of both CD4+ and CD8+ blood T cells was observed from baseline to week 6 at doses 0.1 to 3.0 mg/kg. After ivuxolimab, more expanded clones were found on average in CD8+ T cells than in CD4+ T cells. Low levels of normalized T-cell clonal expansion were also seen in some patients who did not respond.

Looking up the germline V gene yields CDR1 SQVTM and CDR2 ANQGSEA. The junction carries 10 bases between V and J, which are trimmed by 4 bases and 6 bases respectively. Including the terminal cysteine and phenylalanine, the CDR3 comprises 11 residues. The retained sequence is limited to the CDR3, 33 bases, with the frame set at the first base. Patients with autoimmune disease history or receiving systemic immunosuppression were excluded from the trial. Peripheral blood for TCR sequencing was collected from all dose cohorts at baseline, on cycle 4 day 1, and on cycle 7 day 1. The samples were taken from a phase I, first-in-human, multicenter, open-label dose-escalation trial of ivuxolimab. Adults with locally advanced or metastatic melanoma, renal cell, hepatocellular, or head and neck squamous cell carcinoma were enrolled in the trial. Before TCR sequencing, CD4+ T cells and CD8+ T cells from peripheral blood were sorted into separate populations.

As to this clone: Its binding antigen is unknown. No clone much larger than this one lies a single base away; base qualities are absent.

To sequence the TCRbeta CDR3 region, genomic DNA was isolated from the sorted cells. The immunoSEQ Assay was used to sequence the TCRbeta CDR3 regions. The source is immuneACCESS, and TCRdb retained only in-frame sequences with V and J called. Part of the clones is not carried over; for the studies checked, unresolved V genes explain less than half of this, and the remainder is unexplained. A total of 75,000 to 100,000 clones appear in this sample, approximately 80% of them only once. The top ten clonotypes cover around 5.8% of the sample. The sequence links TRBV29-1 to TRBJ2-7; TRBD2 is perhaps the D gene, given 5 matching bases. Sequencing was performed on CD4+ or CD8+ T cells sorted from blood, taken in a trial of the OX40 agonist ivuxolimab. The clonotype was recovered from an adult with an advanced solid tumor such as melanoma, head and neck, liver or kidney cancer. This receptor carries the CDR3 CSVAGGPEQYF. The bases are TGCAGCGTTGCTGGCGGGCCCGAGCAGTACTTC.